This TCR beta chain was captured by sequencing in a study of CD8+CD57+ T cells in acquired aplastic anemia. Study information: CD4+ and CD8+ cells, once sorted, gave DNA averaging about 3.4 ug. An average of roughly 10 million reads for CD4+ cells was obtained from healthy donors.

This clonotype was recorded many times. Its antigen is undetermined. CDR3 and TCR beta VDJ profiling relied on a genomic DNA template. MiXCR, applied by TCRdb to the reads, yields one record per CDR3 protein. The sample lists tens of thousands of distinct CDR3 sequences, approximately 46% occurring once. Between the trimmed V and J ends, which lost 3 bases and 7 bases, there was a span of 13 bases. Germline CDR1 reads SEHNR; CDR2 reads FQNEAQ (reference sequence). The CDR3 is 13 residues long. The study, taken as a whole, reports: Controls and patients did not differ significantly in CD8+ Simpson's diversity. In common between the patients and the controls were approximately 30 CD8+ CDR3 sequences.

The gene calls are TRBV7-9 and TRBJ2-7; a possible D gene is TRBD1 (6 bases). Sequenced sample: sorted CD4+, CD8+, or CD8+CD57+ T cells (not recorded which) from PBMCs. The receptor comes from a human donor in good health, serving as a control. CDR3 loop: CASSLVQGLEQYF. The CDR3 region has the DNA TGTGCCAGCAGCTTGGTCCAGGGGTTAGAGCAGTACTTC. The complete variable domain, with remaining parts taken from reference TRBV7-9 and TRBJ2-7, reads DTGVSQNPRHKITKRGQNVTFRCDPISEHNRLYWYRQTLGQGPEFLTYFQNEAQLEKSRLLSDRFSAERPKGSFSTLEIQRTEQGDSAMYLCASSLVQGLEQYFGPGTRLTVT.